These 30 T cell receptor beta chains were sequenced from one sample in a study of T cell repertoires in cytomegalovirus infection. TCRdb processed the reads anew with MiXCR; each CDR3 protein has one entry. Found here are 80,000 or so distinct CDR3 sequences, 20% to 30% of them singletons; the top ten hold 50%. These TCRs' antigens remain unknown. Source: CD8+ T cells from cultured PBMCs, taken from culture after CMV antigen stimulation. Source of these receptors: a human donor in good health (CMV status not recorded). Some clones in this sample may be carry-over from other donors' samples.

With regard to this clonotype: One end of the junction varies from germline; a read error may be responsible. The rearrangement joins TRBV9 to TRBJ2-7; 10 bases match TRBD2. The CDR3 is 16 amino acids. Looked up from germline, CDR1 is SGDLS and CDR2 is YYNGEE. CDR3 sequence: CANSADQAGGPLEQYF. The CDR3 nucleotides read TGTGCCAACAGCGCAGATCAAGCGGGAGGGCCATTAGAGCAGTACTTC.

In this sample, this clonotype turned up many times. The chain recombines TRBV7-2 with TRBJ1-2, with 11 bases matching TRBD1. Germline V gene sequence: CDR1 SGHTA, CDR2 FQGNSA. V lost 7 bases, J lost 8 bases, and 12 bases stayed unmatched. This CDR3 has 15 amino acids. CDR3 sequence reads: CASNSPDRGLRGYTF. CDR3 DNA sequence: TGTGCCAGCAACTCCCCGGACAGGGGGCTTAGAGGCTACACCTTC.

The chain is built from TRBV14 and TRBJ2-7; 15 bases are shared with TRBD2. Looked up from germline, CDR1 is SGHDN and CDR2 is FVKESK. V was pared by 4 bases and J by 2 bases, with 3 bases of the junction left unmatched. This CDR3 is 16 amino acids long. In nucleotides, the CDR3 is TGTGCCAGCAGCCCAAGGACTAGCGGGGGGGCCTACGAGCAGTACTTC. Translation gives CASSPRTSGGAYEQYF.

This clonotype was found many times. The CDR3 sequence is CASSLRAGVNTEAFF. In DNA form, the CDR3 reads TGTGCCAGCAGCTTAAGGGCGGGGGTGAACACTGAAGCTTTCTTT. The chain employs TRBV7-2 and TRBJ1-1; perhaps TRBD1 as D (5 bases). The germline V and J ends were trimmed by 2 bases and 0 bases, with 10 bases remaining between them. The CDR3 is 15 amino acids. CDR1 and CDR2 from the germline V gene are SGHTA and FQGNSA.

This clonotype was detected only a few times. The chain combines TRBV6-1 with TRBJ1-2; TRBD1 aligns across 10 bases. V shed 3 bases and J 6 bases; nucleotides not matched to a gene: 7. Germline loops: CDR1 MNHNS, CDR2 SASEGT. This CDR3 region has 15 residues. CDR3 loop: CASSDLGQGRDGYTF. CDR3 bases: TGTGCCAGCAGTGACCTGGGACAGGGGAGGGATGGCTACACCTTC.

This clonotype was recorded only once. A much larger clone lies a single base off, so this may be a read error. V gene TRBV11-2 combines with J gene TRBJ1-2, with 7 bases aligning to TRBD1. CDR3 size: 15 residues. The trim removed 2 bases at V and 4 bases at J, leaving 7 bases unmatched. Germline V CDR1 and CDR2: SGHAT, FQNNGV. The CDR3 DNA follows: TGTGCCAGCAGCTTAACAGGGGTCAACCTCTATGGCTACACCTTC. This codes for CASSLTGVNLYGYTF.

The rearrangement uses TRBV18 and TRBJ2-3; tentative D call: TRBD2 (5 bases). The V end was cut by 3 bases, the J end by 0 bases, with 10 bases between. This CDR3 region has 15 residues. Per the germline V gene, CDR1 is KGHSH and CDR2 is LQKENI. CDR3 sequence reads: CASSPEEGSTDTQYF. In DNA form, the CDR3 reads TGTGCCAGCTCACCGGAAGAGGGCAGCACAGATACGCAGTATTTT.

This clonotype was detected many times. The DNA for the CDR3 is TGTGCCTGGAGTGTTCCCCCGGGACAGGGGGCAGGTGAGCAGTTCTTC. Amino acids: CAWSVPPGQGAGEQFF. The chain has TRBV30 and TRBJ2-1; 12 bases agree with TRBD1. Germline loops: CDR1 GTSNPN, CDR2 SVGIG (reference sequence). There are 16 residues in the CDR3. Trimming removed 0 bases from V and 9 bases from J; junction bases left unmatched: 9.

This clonotype has only a few counts. The rearrangement joins TRBV6-1 to TRBJ2-5; 9 bases agree with TRBD2. This CDR3 has 15 residues. J lost 6 bases, V lost 1 base, and 6 bases had no gene match. Germline V gene sequence: CDR1 MNHNS, CDR2 SASEGT. The CDR3 DNA reads TGTGCCAGCAGTGAAGGGGCGGGGGGGCAGAAGACCCAGTACTTC. Translated: CASSEGAGGQKTQYF.

This clonotype was picked up a small number of times. This chain's CDR3 is CASSSPWTGQSWPQHF. CDR3 DNA: TGTGCCAGTAGTAGTCCTTGGACGGGCCAGTCGTGGCCCCAGCATTTT. The chain links TRBV19 to TRBJ1-5; no clear D. CDR1 and CDR2 (germline): LNHDA, SQIVND (reference sequence). The CDR3 is made up of 16 amino acids. Trimming shortened V by 4 bases and J by 9 bases, and 22 bases separated the two germline ends.

This clonotype was counted many times. The genes are TRBV7-2 and TRBJ2-7; 10 bases match TRBD2. V trimming: 5 bases; J trimming: 9 bases; junction bases outside the gene matches: 13. The CDR3 extends over 15 amino acids. CDR1 and CDR2 from the germline V gene are SGHTA and FQGNSA. This chain's CDR3 is CASSKPGLANLGQYF. CDR3 nucleotide sequence: TGTGCCAGCAGCAAACCGGGACTAGCGAATTTAGGGCAGTACTTC.

The DNA for the CDR3 is TGCGCCAGCAGCCAAGATCATGAGGGCAGTGAAAAACTGTTTTTT. As protein: CASSQDHEGSEKLFF. This rearrangement joins TRBV4-3 to TRBJ1-4; D gene uncertain. The CDR3 covers 15 residues. Trimming removed 0 bases from V and 7 bases from J, with 12 bases in between. CDR1 is LGHNA, CDR2 YSLEER, per germline.

This clonotype was detected only a few times. The J gene is TRBJ2-5, the V gene TRBV7-3; 7 nucleotides match TRBD2. CDR1 and CDR2 from the germline V gene are SGHTA and FQGTGA. V was clipped by 0 bases and J by 5 bases; unmatched bases: 6. The CDR3 runs to 15 residues. This chain's CDR3 is CASSLTGGGMETQYF. The CDR3 nucleotides are TGTGCCAGCAGCTTAACGGGCGGGGGAATGGAGACCCAGTACTTC. Based on the CDR3 plus reference TRBV7-3 and TRBJ2-5, the full variable domain is GAGVSQTPSNKVTEKGKYVELRCDPISGHTALYWYRQSLGQGPEFLIYFQGTGAADDSGLPNDRFFAVRPEGSVSTLKIQRTERGDSAVYLCASSLTGGGMETQYFGPGTRLLVL.

Note on this clonotype: At one boundary the junction diverges from the germline segment, which might be a read error. The chain is built from TRBV29-1 and TRBJ1-1; 8 nucleotides agree with TRBD1. The CDR3 has 12 amino acids. Germline assignment: CDR1 SQVTM and CDR2 ANQGSEA. DNA of the CDR3: TGCAGCGTGGAAGACAGGGGAACTGAAGCTTTCTTT. Amino acids: CSVEDRGTEAFF. Combining the CDR3 with reference TRBV29-1 and TRBJ1-1 gives the whole variable domain SAVISQKPSRDICQRGTSLTIQCQVDSQVTMMFWYRQQPGQSLTLIATANQGSEATYESGFVIDKFPISRPNLTFSTLTVSNMSPEDSSIYLCSVEDRGTEAFFGQGTRLTVV.

The V and J genes are TRBV19 and TRBJ1-3; TRBD1 is a possible D gene (6 bases). Germline V lookup: CDR1 LNHDA, CDR2 SQIVND (reference sequence). The CDR3 covers 15 residues. Trimming stripped 4 bases from V and 0 bases from J, with 10 bases between. CDR3 in DNA: TGTGCCAGTAGTAGGACGGACAGCTCTGGAAACACCATATATTTT. This sequence encodes CASSRTDSSGNTIYF.

This clonotype has just a few counts. This chain uses TRBV18 with TRBJ1-2; D remains unclear. V lost 2 bases and J lost 8, with 12 bases in between. Looked up from germline, CDR1 is KGHSH and CDR2 is LQKENI. The CDR3 covers 13 residues. The CDR3 nucleotides read TGTGCCAGCTCACCAGTGGCAGGAGAAGGCTACACCTTC. This codes for CASSPVAGEGYTF.

This clonotype was seen many times. The CDR3 coding sequence is TGTGCCAGCAGCGTGGATGCAGTTCACGAGCAGTACTTC. Translating it yields CASSVDAVHEQYF. The chain is built from TRBV7-2 and TRBJ2-7; no clear D. Between the trimmed V and J ends, which lost 5 bases and 5 bases, there was a span of 13 bases. There are 13 residues in the CDR3. In germline, CDR1 is SGHTA, CDR2 FQGNSA.

The V and J genes are TRBV20-1 and TRBJ2-3, with TRBD2 identical over 7 bases. Germline CDR1 reads DFQATT; CDR2 reads SNEGSKA (reference sequence). V gave up 3 bases and J gave up 2 bases; unmatched junction bases: 8. CDR3 length equals 15 residues. The CDR3 DNA sequence: TGCAGTGCTAGTTCACTGGGAGGGAACACAGATACGCAGTATTTT. This encodes CSASSLGGNTDTQYF.

This clonotype was detected many times. This chain links TRBV12-3 or TRBV12-4 with TRBJ1-3, with a tentative D call TRBD1 (5 bases). The CDR3 sequence is 17 residues long. V lost 0 bases to trimming and J lost 0 bases, with 12 bases between them. CDR3 nucleotides: TGTGCCAGCAGTTTAGCCCTAGGGACCCCCTCTGGAAACACCATATATTTT. This encodes CASSLALGTPSGNTIYF.

J is TRBJ2-7 and V is TRBV10-2, with TRBD2 matching over 12 bases. V trimming: 8 bases; J trimming: 1 base; junction bases outside the gene matches: 0. Germline CDR1 is WSHSY and CDR2 is SAAADI. The CDR3 contains 13 residues. The CDR3 protein is CASGLAGSYEQYF. DNA for the CDR3: TGCGCCAGCGGACTAGCGGGGTCCTACGAGCAGTACTTC.

Ten or more counts support this clonotype. The chain employs TRBV7-6 and TRBJ2-3; 8 nucleotides agree with TRBD1. V gave up 4 bases and J gave up 5 bases; unmatched junction bases: 5. Germline V gene lookup returns CDR1 SGHVS and CDR2 FNYEAQ. The CDR3 totals 14 residues. The chain's CDR3 is CASSWRTGQDTQYF. In DNA form, the CDR3 reads TGTGCCAGCAGCTGGAGGACAGGGCAAGATACGCAGTATTTT.

Ten or more counts support this clonotype. The rearrangement links TRBV11-2 to TRBJ1-1; perhaps TRBD1 as D (5 bases). The V and J ends lost 6 bases and 1 base respectively, with 12 bases between them. The CDR3 sequence is 14 residues long. Germline-derived CDR1 and CDR2 are SGHAT and FQNNGV. CDR3 DNA: TGTGCCAGCAGGCGAGGGACGGGGAACACTGAAGCTTTCTTT. Residues: CASRRGTGNTEAFF.

This chain connects TRBV29-1 to TRBJ1-1; 11 nucleotides agree with TRBD1. The germline V gene has CDR1 SQVTM and CDR2 ANQGSEA. V gave up 0 bases and J gave up 2 bases; unmatched junction bases: 8. This CDR3 has 17 residues. The CDR3 coding sequence is TGCAGCGTTGAAGAAAGGGACAGGGGGTTTGTCAACACTGAAGCTTTCTTT. This encodes CSVEERDRGFVNTEAFF.

The sample holds a few counts of this clonotype. CDR3 sequence reads: CASSLRTEAFF. CDR3 bases: TGTGCCAGTAGTCTAAGAACCGAAGCTTTCTTT. The gene calls are TRBV19 and TRBJ1-1; D call uncertain. CDR3 length: 11 amino acids. V was shortened by 5 bases and J by 8 bases, with 9 bases between the two germline ends. Germline V gene lookup returns CDR1 LNHDA and CDR2 SQIVND (reference sequence). Full variable domain (outside the CDR3, taken from reference TRBV19 and TRBJ1-1): DGGITQSPKYLFRKEGQNVTLSCEQNLNHDAMYWYRQDPGQGLRLIYYSQIVNDFQKGDIAEGYSVSREKKESFPLTVTSAQKNPTAFYLCASSLRTEAFFGQGTRLTVV.

Regarding this clonotype: A read error is possible here, since a much larger clone lies one base away. The V gene is TRBV29-1, the J gene TRBJ2-1; a possible D gene is TRBD1 (6 bases). Trimming removed 7 bases from V and 8 bases from J, with 21 bases in between. Per the germline V gene, CDR1 is SQVTM and CDR2 is ANQGSEA. The CDR3 runs 14 residues. The CDR3 region is CSARGTTNWDEQFF. In nucleotides, the CDR3 is TGCAGCGCTAGGGGGACCACCAATTGGGATGAGCAGTTCTTC.

The J gene is TRBJ1-2, the V gene TRBV20-1; D may be TRBD1 (5 bases). Germline loops: CDR1 DFQATT, CDR2 SNEGSKA (reference sequence). The CDR3 covers 13 residues. V was cut by 8 bases and J by 3 bases, with 16 bases left in between. CDR3 region: CSTTGGGDYGYTF. As DNA, the CDR3 is TGCAGTACTACTGGGGGAGGAGACTATGGCTACACCTTC.

The sample holds many counts of this clonotype. This rearrangement joins TRBV28 to TRBJ2-5, with D perhaps matching TRBD1 (5 bases). CDR1 and CDR2 (germline): MDHEN, SYDVKM. V was pared by 3 bases and J by 5 bases, with 22 bases between. The CDR3 totals 17 residues. The CDR3 nucleotides read TGTGCCAGCAGTTTGACTTTAACAGGTTCAGACAAGGAGACCCAGTACTTC. It specifies CASSLTLTGSDKETQYF. The full variable domain, its missing parts supplied by reference TRBV28 and TRBJ2-5, is DVKVTQSSRYLVKRTGEKVFLECVQDMDHENMFWYRQDPGLGLRLIYFSYDVKMKEKGDIPEGYSVSREKKERFSLILESASTNQTSMYLCASSLTLTGSDKETQYFGPGTRLLVL.

In DNA form, the CDR3 reads TGCAGCGTTGTAGGGGATGGGGCCAACGTCCTGACTTTC. The encoded protein is CSVVGDGANVLTF. The J gene is TRBJ2-6, the V gene TRBV29-1, with D possibly TRBD1 on 5 matching bases. V lost 4 bases, J lost 3 bases, and 7 bases lay in between. Germline V lookup: CDR1 SQVTM, CDR2 ANQGSEA. The CDR3 sequence is 13 residues long.

This clonotype was found many times. The rearrangement uses TRBV27 and TRBJ1-5, with D unresolved. Trimming took 5 bases from V and 4 from J, leaving 12 bases between them. CDR3 length equals 14 residues. CDR1 MNHEY and CDR2 SMNVEV come from the germline V gene (reference sequence). CDR3 nucleotides: TGTGCCAGCAGTCCCCAGGTCGGGAATCAGCCCCAGCATTTT. As protein: CASSPQVGNQPQHF.

The chain joins TRBV2 to TRBJ1-4; D remains unclear. This CDR3 contains 15 residues. The V end lost 8 bases, the J end lost 6 bases, and 19 bases lay between the germline ends. Germline assignment: CDR1 SNHLY and CDR2 FYNNEI. The CDR3 DNA reads as TGTGCCAGCGGATTCCGAGATGGAGTCGATGAAAAACTGTTTTTT. Translated, it gives CASGFRDGVDEKLFF.